The 11 T cell receptor beta chains below all came from one sample that was sequenced in a study of control samples from healthy donors and cancer patients. Sequencing used immunoSEQ multiplex PCR; TCRdb keeps in-frame clones, though not all of them. The table shows more than 100,000 clones, with roughly nine tenths occurring only once. What was sequenced was PBMCs. The receptors originated from a man aged 50 to 60 with head and neck cancer.

This chain joins TRBV7-9 and TRBJ2-7; D is possibly TRBD1 (6 bases). Germline CDR1 is SEHNR and CDR2 is FQNEAQ (reference sequence). Trimming left V 3 bases short and J 4 bases short, with 10 bases between. The CDR3 loop spans 13 amino acids. This CDR3 reads CASSFQGGYEQYF. As DNA, the CDR3 is TGTGCCAGCAGCTTTCAAGGGGGTTACGAGCAGTACTTC.

This clone was seen only once. The chain has TRBV28 and TRBJ2-1; 8 bases align to TRBD1. CDR3 length: 14 residues. V shed 4 bases and J 7 bases; nucleotides not matched to a gene: 6. Germline CDR1 and CDR2: MDHEN and SYDVKM. The chain's CDR3 is CASSWAGGRNEQFF. The CDR3 nucleotides are TGTGCCAGCAGTTGGGCAGGGGGCAGGAATGAGCAGTTCTTC.

The chain links TRBV5-1 to TRBJ2-1; either TRBD1 or TRBD2 may fit D (5 bases each). This CDR3 has 15 amino acids. Germline V gives CDR1 SGHRS, CDR2 YFSETQ. V lost 1 base, J lost 6 bases, and 14 bases lay in between. DNA of the CDR3: TGCGCCAGCAGCTTGTTGGGGCTAGCCAGCAATGAGCAGTTCTTC. This codes for CASSLLGLASNEQFF.

The V call is TRBV5-5, the J call TRBJ1-5; D unresolved. The CDR3 length is 14 residues. The V end was cut by 2 bases, the J end by 9 bases, with 15 bases between. Germline V lookup: CDR1 SGHKS, CDR2 YYEKEE (reference sequence). The CDR3 here is CASSFSGGPAPQHF. As DNA, the CDR3 is TGTGCCAGCAGCTTTTCCGGCGGACCGGCGCCCCAGCATTTT.

Only a few counts were recorded for this clone. The chain employs TRBV3-1 (or the pseudogene TRBV3-2) and TRBJ1-2, with 10 nucleotides matching TRBD1. After removal of 0 bases from V and 5 bases from J, the junction contained 6 bases not matched to a gene. This CDR3 is 16 amino acids long. Germline CDR1 is LGHDT and CDR2 is YNNKEL (reference sequence). The CDR3 protein is CASSQDDGTGEYGYTF. The CDR3 region has the DNA TGTGCCAGCAGCCAAGATGATGGGACAGGGGAATATGGCTACACCTTC.

The chain combines TRBV5-5 with TRBJ1-2, with D uncertain. This CDR3 spans 14 amino acids. CDR1 is SGHKS and CDR2 is YYEKEE in the germline V gene (reference sequence). Deletions cut 0 bases from V and 5 bases from J, with 11 bases between. This CDR3 reads CASSLDGNSYGYTF. In DNA, the CDR3 is TGTGCCAGCAGCTTGGACGGGAACTCATATGGCTACACCTTC.

V is TRBV7-9 and J is TRBJ2-2, with D possibly matching TRBD1 (5 bases). V was cut by 5 bases and J by 5 bases, with 15 bases left in between. Per the germline V gene, CDR1 is SEHNR and CDR2 is FQNEAQ (reference sequence). This CDR3 spans 15 amino acids. CDR3 region: CASSPQESRTGELFF. CDR3 in DNA: TGTGCCAGCAGCCCACAGGAATCTCGGACCGGGGAGCTGTTTTTT.

A single count supports this clone. V usage is TRBV2 and J usage is TRBJ1-2; D is perhaps TRBD1 (6 bases). V was shortened by 1 base and J by 4 bases, with 13 bases between the two germline ends. From germline, CDR1 is SNHLY and CDR2 FYNNEI. This CDR3 has 15 residues. The CDR3 loop reads CASSEDSPRGYGYTF. CDR3 nucleotide sequence: TGTGCCAGCAGTGAAGACTCTCCCAGGGGCTATGGCTACACCTTC.

The chain has TRBV24-1 and TRBJ2-1, with 14 bases identical to TRBD2. Trimming removed 5 bases from V and 8 bases from J; junction bases left unmatched: 4. Germline CDR1 KGHDR, CDR2 SFDVKD. The length of the CDR3 is 15 residues. The chain's CDR3 is CATSGLAGGQDEQFF. Here the CDR3 DNA reads TGTGCCACCAGTGGACTAGCGGGAGGGCAGGATGAGCAGTTCTTC.

This chain connects TRBV6-5 to TRBJ1-2; 7 nucleotides align to TRBD1. The V and J ends lost 6 bases and 11 bases, in that order; junction bases with no gene match: 9. The CDR3 has 12 residues. Germline-derived CDR1 and CDR2 are MNHEY and SVGAGI. The CDR3 region is CASRHGTVTYTF. The CDR3 region has the DNA TGTGCCAGCAGACACGGGACAGTGACTTACACCTTC.

In this sample, this clone turned up a few times. The chain recombines TRBV19 with TRBJ2-1; 11 positions agree with TRBD2. Germline values: CDR1 LNHDA, CDR2 SQIVND (reference sequence). This CDR3 contains 17 residues. J was trimmed by 0 bases and V by 3 bases; bases with no gene match: 4. The chain's CDR3 is CASSILAGGGSYNEQFF. The CDR3 nucleotides read TGTGCCAGTAGTATTCTAGCGGGAGGAGGCTCCTACAATGAGCAGTTCTTC.